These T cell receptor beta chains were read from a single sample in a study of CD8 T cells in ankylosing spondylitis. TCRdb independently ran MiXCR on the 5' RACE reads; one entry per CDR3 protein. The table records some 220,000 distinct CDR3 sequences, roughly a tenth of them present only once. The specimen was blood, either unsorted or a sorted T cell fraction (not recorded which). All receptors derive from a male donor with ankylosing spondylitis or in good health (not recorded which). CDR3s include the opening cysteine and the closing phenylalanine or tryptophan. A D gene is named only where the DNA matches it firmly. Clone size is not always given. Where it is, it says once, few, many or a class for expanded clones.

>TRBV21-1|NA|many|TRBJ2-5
CARGRGLGETQYF
TGTGCCAGGGGCAGGGGTTTGGGAGAGACCCAGTACTTC
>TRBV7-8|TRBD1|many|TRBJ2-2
CASSPDREAWELFF
TGTGCCAGCAGCCCGGACAGGGAGGCGTGGGAGCTGTTTTTT
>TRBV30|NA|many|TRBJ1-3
CAWTQTLRNTIYF
TGTGCCTGGACCCAGACCCTGCGAAACACCATATATTTT
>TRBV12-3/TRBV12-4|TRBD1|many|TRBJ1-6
CASRLTGGSPLHF
TGTGCCAGCAGACTGACAGGGGGATCACCCCTCCACTTT
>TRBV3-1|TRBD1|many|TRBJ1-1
CASSLYGTADTEAFF
TGTGCCAGCAGCCTGTACGGGACAGCGGACACTGAAGCTTTCTTT
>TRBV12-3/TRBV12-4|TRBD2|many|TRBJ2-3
CASSPPFWGSGNTQYF
TGTGCCAGCAGTCCCCCTTTTTGGGGGAGCGGGAATACGCAGTATTTT
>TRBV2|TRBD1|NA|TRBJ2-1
CASSVETGFYNEQFF
TGTGCCAGCAGTGTTGAGACAGGGTTCTACAATGAGCAGTTCTTC
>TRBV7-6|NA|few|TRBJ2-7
CASSLDEAYEQYF
TGTGCCAGCAGCTTAGACGAAGCCTACGAGCAGTACTTC
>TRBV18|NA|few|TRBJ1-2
CASSPNGNGYTF
TGTGCCAGCTCACCTAACGGGAATGGCTACACCTTC
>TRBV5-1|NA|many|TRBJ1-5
CASSLEGPYQPQHF
TGCGCCAGCAGCTTGGAAGGACCCTATCAGCCCCAGCATTTT
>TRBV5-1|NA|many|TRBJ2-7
CASSLADGGPPSEQYF
TGCGCCAGCAGCTTGGCCGACGGAGGGCCGCCTAGCGAGCAGTACTTC
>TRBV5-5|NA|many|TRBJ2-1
CASSWTAYNEQFF
TGTGCCAGCAGCTGGACGGCCTACAATGAGCAGTTCTTC
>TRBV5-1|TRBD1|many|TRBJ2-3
CASSSSSGTGLRKTDTQYF
TGCGCCAGCAGCTCATCTTCCGGGACAGGGTTAAGGAAGACAGATACGCAGTATTTT
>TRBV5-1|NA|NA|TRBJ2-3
CASSLSGEAGTDTQYF
TGCGCCAGCAGCTTGTCAGGGGAGGCCGGTACAGATACGCAGTATTTT
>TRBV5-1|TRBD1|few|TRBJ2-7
CASSSSPGQGYF
TGCGCCAGCAGCTCATCCCCTGGACAGGGGTACTTC
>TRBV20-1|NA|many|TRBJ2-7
CSARGGSVTYEQYF
TGCAGTGCTAGAGGCGGTAGCGTAACCTACGAGCAGTACTTC
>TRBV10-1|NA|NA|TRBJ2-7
CASSESRGADEQYF
TGCGCCAGCAGTGAGTCTAGAGGGGCGGACGAGCAGTACTTC
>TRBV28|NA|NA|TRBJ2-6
CASSFPGGSGANVLTF
TGTGCCAGCAGTTTCCCAGGGGGGTCTGGGGCCAACGTCCTGACTTTC
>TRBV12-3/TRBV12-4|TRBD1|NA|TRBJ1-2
CASSSVPSGTVRDGYTF
TGTGCCAGCTCCTCGGTCCCCTCCGGGACAGTGAGAGATGGCTACACCTTC
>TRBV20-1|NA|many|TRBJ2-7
CSASWGAFSYEQYF
TGCAGTGCTAGTTGGGGGGCTTTCTCCTACGAGCAGTACTTC
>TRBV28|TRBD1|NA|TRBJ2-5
CASISGQGNLKTQYF
TGTGCCAGCATCTCTGGACAGGGGAATTTGAAGACCCAGTACTTC
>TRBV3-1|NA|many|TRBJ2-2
CASSPGPNTGELFF
TGTGCCAGCAGCCCAGGACCGAACACCGGGGAGCTGTTTTTT
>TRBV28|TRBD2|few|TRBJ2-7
CASTSGTSGYEQYF
TGTGCCAGCACCTCCGGGACTAGCGGCTACGAGCAGTACTTC
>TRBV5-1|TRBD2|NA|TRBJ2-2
CASSLTSGFANTGELFF
TGCGCCAGCAGCTTGACTAGCGGGTTCGCGAACACCGGGGAGCTGTTTTTT
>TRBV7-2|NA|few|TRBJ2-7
CASSPGLSGYEQYF
TGTGCCAGCAGCCCGGGGCTGTCGGGCTACGAGCAGTACTTC
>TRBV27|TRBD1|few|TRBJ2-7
CASSPLGQGYSYEQYF
TGTGCCAGCAGTCCTCTAGGACAGGGGTACTCCTACGAGCAGTACTTC
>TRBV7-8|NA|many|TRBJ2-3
CASSLGVVADTQYF
TGTGCCAGCAGCTTAGGGGTGGTCGCAGATACGCAGTATTTT
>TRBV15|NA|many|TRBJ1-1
CATSSGGTEAFF
TGTGCCACCAGCAGTGGGGGCACTGAAGCTTTCTTT
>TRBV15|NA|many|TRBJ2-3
CATSRAGTLSTDTQYF
TGTGCCACCAGCAGAGCTGGGACCCTTAGCACAGATACGCAGTATTTT
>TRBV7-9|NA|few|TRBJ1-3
CAIRTSGVSGNTIYF
TGTGCCATCCGCACGTCAGGGGTCTCTGGAAACACCATATATTTT
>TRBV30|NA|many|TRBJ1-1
CAIGTRGTEAFF
TGTGCCATAGGGACGAGAGGGACTGAAGCTTTCTTT
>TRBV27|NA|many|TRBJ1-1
CASGHPGLMAFF
TGTGCCAGCGGCCACCCCGGACTGATGGCTTTCTTT
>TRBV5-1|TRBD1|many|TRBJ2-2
CASTPTGANTGELFF
TGCGCCAGCACCCCGACAGGGGCGAACACCGGGGAGCTGTTTTTT
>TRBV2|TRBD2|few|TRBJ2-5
CASSFPSGGQETQYF
TGTGCCAGCAGTTTTCCCTCGGGGGGCCAAGAGACCCAGTACTTC
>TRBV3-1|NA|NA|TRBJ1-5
CASSQDYQQPQHF
TGTGCCAGCAGCCAAGATTATCAACAGCCCCAGCATTTT
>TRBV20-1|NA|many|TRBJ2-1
CSASPTGLSGLYNEQFF
TGCAGTGCTAGCCCAACCGGACTAAGCGGGTTGTACAATGAGCAGTTCTTC
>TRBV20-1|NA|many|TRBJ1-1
CSARDGPLNTEAFF
TGCAGTGCTAGAGACGGCCCTCTGAACACTGAAGCTTTCTTT